Below, one T cell receptor (beta chain) is given with its context. Its antigen is currently unknown. The data are from a study of T cell responses to AZD1222 COVID-19 vaccine. Study outcomes and limitations: After two AZD1222 doses, spike-specific TCR breadth and depth rose versus day 0. White British ancestry dominated among donors, who included more females, and clonal diversity was possibly underestimated.

The V gene's germline CDR1 is LNHNV and CDR2 YYDKDF (reference sequence). V gave up 5 bases and J gave up 5 bases; unmatched junction bases: 19. The CDR3 is 21 amino acids. Investigators merged groups given second doses at roughly 4 or roughly 12 weeks. Produced via immunoSEQ multiplex PCR; TCRdb's table is partial and in-frame only. The profile shows tens of thousands of clones, approximately 90% of them singletons. The receptor's source is an adult who received the AZD1222 COVID-19 vaccine. The rearrangement uses TRBV15 and TRBJ2-2; 14 bases map to TRBD2. This specimen was peripheral blood, taken 28 days after the second AZD1222 dose. CDR3 loop: CATSGNNPGTSGSKVTGELFF. As DNA, the CDR3 is TGTGCCACCAGCGGAAACAACCCCGGGACTAGCGGGAGTAAGGTGACCGGGGAGCTGTTTTTT.